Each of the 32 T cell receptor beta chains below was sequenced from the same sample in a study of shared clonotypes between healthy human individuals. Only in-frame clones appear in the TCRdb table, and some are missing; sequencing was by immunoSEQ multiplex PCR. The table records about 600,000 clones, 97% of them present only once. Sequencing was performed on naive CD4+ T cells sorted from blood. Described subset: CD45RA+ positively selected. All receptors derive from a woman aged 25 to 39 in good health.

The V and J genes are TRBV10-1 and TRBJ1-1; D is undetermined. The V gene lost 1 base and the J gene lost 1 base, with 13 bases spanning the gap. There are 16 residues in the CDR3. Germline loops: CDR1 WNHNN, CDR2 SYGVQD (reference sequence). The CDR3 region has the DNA TGCGCCAGCAGTGAGTATGCAAACGGCCCGAACACTGAAGCTTTCTTT. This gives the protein CASSEYANGPNTEAFF.

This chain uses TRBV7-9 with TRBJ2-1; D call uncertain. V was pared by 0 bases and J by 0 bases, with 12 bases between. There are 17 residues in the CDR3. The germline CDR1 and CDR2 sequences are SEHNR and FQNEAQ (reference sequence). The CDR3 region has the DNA TGTGCCAGCAGCTTAGCTAGGGCGGTTAGCTCCTACAATGAGCAGTTCTTC. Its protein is CASSLARAVSSYNEQFF.

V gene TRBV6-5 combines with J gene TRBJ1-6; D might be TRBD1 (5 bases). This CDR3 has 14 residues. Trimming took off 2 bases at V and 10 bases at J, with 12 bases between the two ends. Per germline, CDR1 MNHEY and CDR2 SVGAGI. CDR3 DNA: TGTGCCAGCAGTTACAGGCAGGGCCAATCACCCCTCCACTTT. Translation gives CASSYRQGQSPLHF.

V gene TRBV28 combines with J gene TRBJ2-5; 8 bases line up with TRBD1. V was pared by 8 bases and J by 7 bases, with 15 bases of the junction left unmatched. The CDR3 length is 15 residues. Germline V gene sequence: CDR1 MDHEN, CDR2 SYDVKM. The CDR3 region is CASGRTGRNGGTQYF. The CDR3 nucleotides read TGTGCCAGCGGGAGGACAGGGCGGAATGGGGGGACCCAGTACTTC.

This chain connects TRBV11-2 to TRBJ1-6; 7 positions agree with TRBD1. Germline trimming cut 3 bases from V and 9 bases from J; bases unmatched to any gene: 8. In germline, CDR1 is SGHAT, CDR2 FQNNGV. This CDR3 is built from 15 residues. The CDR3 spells CASSFLTGSSSPLHF. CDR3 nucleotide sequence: TGTGCCAGCAGCTTCCTGACAGGGAGTAGTTCACCCCTCCACTTT.

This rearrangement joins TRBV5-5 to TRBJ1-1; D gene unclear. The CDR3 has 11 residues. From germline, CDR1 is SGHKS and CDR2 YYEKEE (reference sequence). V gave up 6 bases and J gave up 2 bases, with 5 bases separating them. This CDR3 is CASKSNTEAFF. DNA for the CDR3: TGTGCCAGCAAATCAAACACTGAAGCTTTCTTT.

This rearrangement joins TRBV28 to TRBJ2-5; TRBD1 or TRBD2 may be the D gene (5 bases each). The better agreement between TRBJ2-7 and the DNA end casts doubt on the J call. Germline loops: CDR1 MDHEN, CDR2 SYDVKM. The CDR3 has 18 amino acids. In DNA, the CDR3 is TGTGCCAGCAGCCCCATAACGTATACCGGGACGATAGACTACGAGCAGTACTTC. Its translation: CASSPITYTGTIDYEQYF.

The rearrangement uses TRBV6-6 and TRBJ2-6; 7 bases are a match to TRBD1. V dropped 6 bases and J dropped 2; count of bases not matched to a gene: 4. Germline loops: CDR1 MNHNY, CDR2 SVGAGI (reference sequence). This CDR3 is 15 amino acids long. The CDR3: CASRYDRAGANVLTF. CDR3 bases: TGTGCCAGCAGATATGACAGGGCTGGGGCCAACGTCCTGACTTTC.

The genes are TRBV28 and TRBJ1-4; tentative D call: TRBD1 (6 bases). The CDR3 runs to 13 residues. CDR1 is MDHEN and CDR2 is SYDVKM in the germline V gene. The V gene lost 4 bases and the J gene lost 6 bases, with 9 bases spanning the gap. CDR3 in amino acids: CASSYSGDEKLFF. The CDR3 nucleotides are TGTGCCAGCAGTTACTCAGGGGATGAAAAACTGTTTTTT.

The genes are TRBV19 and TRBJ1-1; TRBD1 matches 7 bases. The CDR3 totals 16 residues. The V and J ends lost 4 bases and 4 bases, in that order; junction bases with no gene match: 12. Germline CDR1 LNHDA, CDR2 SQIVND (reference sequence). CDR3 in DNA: TGTGCCAGTAGTAACACGGACAGGCTTACTCTCACTGAAGCTTTCTTT. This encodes CASSNTDRLTLTEAFF.

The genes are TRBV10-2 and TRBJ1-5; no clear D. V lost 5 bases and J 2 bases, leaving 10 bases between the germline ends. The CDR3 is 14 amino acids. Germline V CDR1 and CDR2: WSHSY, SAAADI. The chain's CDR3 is CASSSVEGNQPQHF. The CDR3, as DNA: TGCGCCAGCAGTAGCGTGGAGGGCAATCAGCCCCAGCATTTT.

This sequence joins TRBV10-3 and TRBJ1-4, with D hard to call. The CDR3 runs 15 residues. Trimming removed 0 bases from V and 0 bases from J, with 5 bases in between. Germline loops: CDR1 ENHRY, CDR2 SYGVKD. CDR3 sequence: CAISESKATNEKLFF. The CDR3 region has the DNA TGTGCCATCAGTGAGTCGAAAGCAACTAATGAAAAACTGTTTTTT.

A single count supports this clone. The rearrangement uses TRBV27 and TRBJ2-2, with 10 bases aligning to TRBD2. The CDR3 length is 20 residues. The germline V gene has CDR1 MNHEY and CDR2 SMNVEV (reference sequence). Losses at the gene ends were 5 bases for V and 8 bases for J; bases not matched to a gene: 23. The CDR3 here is CASSTTRPQREGQLRGELFF. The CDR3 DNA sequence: TGTGCCAGCAGTACCACGCGGCCACAGCGGGAGGGCCAATTGAGGGGGGAGCTGTTTTTT.

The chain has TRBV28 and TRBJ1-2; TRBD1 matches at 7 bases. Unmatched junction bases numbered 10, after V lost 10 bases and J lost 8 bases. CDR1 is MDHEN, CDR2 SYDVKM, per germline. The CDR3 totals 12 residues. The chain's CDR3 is CAIYTGAQGYTF. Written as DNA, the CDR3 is TGTGCCATTTACACAGGGGCCCAGGGCTACACCTTC.

CDR3 nucleotide sequence: TGTGCCAGCAGTTTATATAATGGGGACGATGAGGCTAATGAAAAACTGTTTTTT. The encoded protein is CASSLYNGDDEANEKLFF. V and J are TRBV28 and TRBJ1-4, with D perhaps matching TRBD1 (5 bases). Germline V gives CDR1 MDHEN, CDR2 SYDVKM. The CDR3 contains 18 residues. Trimming shortened V by 1 base and J by 3 bases, and 18 bases separated the two germline ends.

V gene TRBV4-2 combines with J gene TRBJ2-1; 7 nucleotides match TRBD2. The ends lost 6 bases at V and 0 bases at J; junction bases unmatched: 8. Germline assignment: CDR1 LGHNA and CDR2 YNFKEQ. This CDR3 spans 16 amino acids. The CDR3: CASRVAGRNSYNEQFF. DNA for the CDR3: TGTGCCAGCAGGGTAGCCGGGAGGAACTCCTACAATGAGCAGTTCTTC.

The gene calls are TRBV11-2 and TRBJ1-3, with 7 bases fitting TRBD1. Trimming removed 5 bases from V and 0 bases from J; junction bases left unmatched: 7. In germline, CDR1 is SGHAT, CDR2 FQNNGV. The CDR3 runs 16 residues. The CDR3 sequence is CASSPARDSSGNTIYF. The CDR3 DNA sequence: TGTGCCAGCAGCCCCGCCCGGGACAGCTCTGGAAACACCATATATTTT.

The DNA for the CDR3 is TGTGCCTGGAGTGTAAGAGGGGATCAGCCCCAGCATTTT. Its translation is CAWSVRGDQPQHF. The V gene is TRBV30, the J gene TRBJ1-5; a weak D match, TRBD1 (5 bases). Germline V gene sequence: CDR1 GTSNPN, CDR2 SVGIG (reference sequence). Trimming removed 0 bases at V and 5 bases at J, with 8 bases between. This CDR3 has 13 amino acids.

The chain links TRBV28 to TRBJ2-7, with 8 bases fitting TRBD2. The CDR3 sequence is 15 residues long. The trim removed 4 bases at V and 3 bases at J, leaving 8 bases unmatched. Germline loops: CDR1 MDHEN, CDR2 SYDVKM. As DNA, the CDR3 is TGTGCCAGCAGTTCCGCCAGCGGGGGACGCTACGAGCAGTACTTC. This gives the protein CASSSASGGRYEQYF. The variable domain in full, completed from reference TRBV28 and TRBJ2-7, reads DVKVTQSSRYLVKRTGEKVFLECVQDMDHENMFWYRQDPGLGLRLIYFSYDVKMKEKGDIPEGYSVSREKKERFSLILESASTNQTSMYLCASSSASGGRYEQYFGPGTRLTVT.

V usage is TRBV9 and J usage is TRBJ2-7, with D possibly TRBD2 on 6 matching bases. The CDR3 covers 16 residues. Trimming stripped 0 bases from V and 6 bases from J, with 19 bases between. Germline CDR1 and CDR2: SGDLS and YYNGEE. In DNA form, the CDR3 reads TGTGCCAGCAGCGTAGCCGAGGCCCGGGAGAATGGCGAGCAGTACTTC. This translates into CASSVAEARENGEQYF.

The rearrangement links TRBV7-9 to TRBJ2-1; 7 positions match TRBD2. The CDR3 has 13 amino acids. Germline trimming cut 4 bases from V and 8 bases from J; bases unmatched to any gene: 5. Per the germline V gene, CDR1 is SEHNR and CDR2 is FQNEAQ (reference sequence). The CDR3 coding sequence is TGTGCCAGCAGCTCGGGACTATACTATGAGCAGTTCTTC. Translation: CASSSGLYYEQFF.

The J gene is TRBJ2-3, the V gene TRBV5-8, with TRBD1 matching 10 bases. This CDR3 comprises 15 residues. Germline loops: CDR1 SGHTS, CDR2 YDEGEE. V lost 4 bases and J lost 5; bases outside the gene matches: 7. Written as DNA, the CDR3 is TGTGCCAGCAGCCACGGACAGGGGGGAAGAGATACGCAGTATTTT. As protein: CASSHGQGGRDTQYF.

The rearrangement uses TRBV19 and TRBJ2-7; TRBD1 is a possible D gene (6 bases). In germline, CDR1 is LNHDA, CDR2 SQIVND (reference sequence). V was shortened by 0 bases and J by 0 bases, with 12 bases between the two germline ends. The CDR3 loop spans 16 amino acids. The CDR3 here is CASSIDRDTSSYEQYF. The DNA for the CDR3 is TGTGCCAGTAGTATAGATAGGGACACAAGCTCCTACGAGCAGTACTTC.

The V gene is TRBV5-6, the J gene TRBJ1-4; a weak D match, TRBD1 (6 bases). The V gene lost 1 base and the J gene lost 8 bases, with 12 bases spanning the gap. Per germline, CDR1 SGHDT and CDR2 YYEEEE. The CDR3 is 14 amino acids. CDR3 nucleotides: TGTGCCAGCAGCTTGTGGGGGGCGAGGGAAAAACTGTTTTTT. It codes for CASSLWGAREKLFF.

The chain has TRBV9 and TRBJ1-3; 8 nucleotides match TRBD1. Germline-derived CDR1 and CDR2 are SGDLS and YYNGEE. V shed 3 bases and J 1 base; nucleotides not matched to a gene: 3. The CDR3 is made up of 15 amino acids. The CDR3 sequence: CASSGYRGSGNTIYF. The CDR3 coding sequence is TGTGCCAGCAGCGGGTACAGGGGGTCTGGAAACACCATATATTTT.

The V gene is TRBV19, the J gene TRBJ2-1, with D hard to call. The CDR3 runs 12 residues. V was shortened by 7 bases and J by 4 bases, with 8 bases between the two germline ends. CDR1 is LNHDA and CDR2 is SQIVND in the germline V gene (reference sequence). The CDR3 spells CASTDRYNEQFF. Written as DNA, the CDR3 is TGTGCCAGTACTGATCGATACAATGAGCAGTTCTTC.

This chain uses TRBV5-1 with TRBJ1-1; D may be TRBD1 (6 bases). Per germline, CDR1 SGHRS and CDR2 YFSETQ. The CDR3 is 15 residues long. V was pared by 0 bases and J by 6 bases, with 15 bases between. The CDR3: CASSLAAGALAEAFF. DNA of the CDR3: TGCGCCAGCAGCTTGGCAGCGGGGGCATTGGCTGAAGCTTTCTTT.

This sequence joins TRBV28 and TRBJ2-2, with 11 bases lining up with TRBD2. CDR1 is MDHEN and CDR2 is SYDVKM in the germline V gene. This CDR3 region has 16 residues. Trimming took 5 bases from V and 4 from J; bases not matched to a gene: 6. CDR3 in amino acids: CASSRLAGTLTGELFF. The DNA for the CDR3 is TGTGCCAGCAGTCGACTAGCGGGAACCCTCACCGGGGAGCTGTTTTTT.

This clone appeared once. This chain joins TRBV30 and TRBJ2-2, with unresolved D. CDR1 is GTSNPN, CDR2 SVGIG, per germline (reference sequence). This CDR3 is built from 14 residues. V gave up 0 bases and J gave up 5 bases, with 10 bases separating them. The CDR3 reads CAWSVLPGTGELFF. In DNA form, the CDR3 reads TGTGCCTGGAGTGTACTTCCTGGGACCGGGGAGCTGTTTTTT.

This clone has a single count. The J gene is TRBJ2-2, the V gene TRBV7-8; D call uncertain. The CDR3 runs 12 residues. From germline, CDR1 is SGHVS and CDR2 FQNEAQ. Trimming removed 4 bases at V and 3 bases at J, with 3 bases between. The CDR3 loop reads CASSYYTGELFF. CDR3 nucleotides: TGTGCCAGCAGCTACTACACCGGGGAGCTGTTTTTT. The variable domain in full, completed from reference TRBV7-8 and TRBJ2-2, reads GAGVSQSPRYKVAKRGQDVALRCDPISGHVSLFWYQQALGQGPEFLTYFQNEAQLDKSGLPSDRFFAERPEGSVSTLKIQRTQQEDSAVYLCASSYYTGELFFGEGSRLTVL.

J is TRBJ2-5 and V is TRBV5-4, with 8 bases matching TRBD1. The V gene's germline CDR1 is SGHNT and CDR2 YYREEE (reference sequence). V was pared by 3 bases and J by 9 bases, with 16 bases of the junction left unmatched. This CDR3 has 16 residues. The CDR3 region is CASSSADTGGSGAQYF. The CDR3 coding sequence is TGTGCCAGCAGCTCCGCAGATACAGGGGGTTCGGGGGCCCAGTACTTC.

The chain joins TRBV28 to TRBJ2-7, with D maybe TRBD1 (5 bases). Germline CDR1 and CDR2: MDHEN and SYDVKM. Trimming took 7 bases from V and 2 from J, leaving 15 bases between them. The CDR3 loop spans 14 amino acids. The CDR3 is CASNVATAPYEQYF. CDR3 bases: TGTGCCAGCAACGTGGCGACAGCCCCCTACGAGCAGTACTTC.